This T cell receptor beta chain was recorded in a study of T cells in Graves' hyperthyroidism and ophthalmopathy. Study context: Peripheral blood was drawn at first diagnosis, prior to all treatment. Whole-study results and caveats: Blood also held most thyroid clonotypes expanded beyond 0.001. A 13 V-J model separated ophthalmopathy from stable hyperthyroidism.

This clonotype occurred a few times. Its antigen remains unidentified. Regions amplified from RNA transcripts were the TCR beta CDR3 regions. Primed by the HTBI set, a first-round RT-PCR was run on the TCR CDR3. From the multiplex PCR reads, TCRdb called clonotypes with MiXCR, one entry per CDR3 protein. The repertoire includes a few hundred thousand distinct CDR3 sequences, around 14% of them detected once, and less than 35% sits in the top ten. This CDR3 is 18 amino acids long. Germline V gene data show CDR1 as DFQATT and CDR2 as SNEGSKA (reference sequence). V lost 3 bases to trimming and J lost 4 bases, with 27 bases between them. Thyroid ultrasound, orbital computed tomography, clinical symptoms, and serum thyroxine and TRAb underpinned diagnoses.

The sequence came from a woman in her twenties or thirties with Graves' hyperthyroidism. The chain links TRBV20-1 to TRBJ1-2; possibly TRBD1 for D (5 bases). The sequenced material came from blood. CDR3 loop: CSARDERMGPVDVYGYTF. The CDR3 DNA is TGCAGTGCTAGGGACGAACGCATGGGGCCCGTCGACGTCTATGGCTACACCTTC.